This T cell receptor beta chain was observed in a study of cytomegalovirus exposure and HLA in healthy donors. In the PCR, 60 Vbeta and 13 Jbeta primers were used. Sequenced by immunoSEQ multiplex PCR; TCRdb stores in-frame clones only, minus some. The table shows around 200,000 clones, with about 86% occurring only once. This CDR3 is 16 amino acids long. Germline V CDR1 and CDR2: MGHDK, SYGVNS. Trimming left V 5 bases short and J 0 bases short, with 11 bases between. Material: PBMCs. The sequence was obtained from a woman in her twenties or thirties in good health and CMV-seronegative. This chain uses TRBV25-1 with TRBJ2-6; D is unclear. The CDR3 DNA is TGTGCCAGCAGTTTTACTTATGGCTCTGGGGCCAACGTCCTGACTTTC. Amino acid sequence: CASSFTYGSGANVLTF. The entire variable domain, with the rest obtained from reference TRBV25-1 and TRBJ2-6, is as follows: EADIYQTPRYLVIGTGKKITLECSQTMGHDKMYWYQQDPGMELHLIHYSYGVNSTEKGDLSSESTVSRIRTEHFPLTLESARPSHTSQYLCASSFTYGSGANVLTFGAGSRLTVL.